The 27 T cell receptor beta chains presented below share a single source sample, sequenced in a study of early T cells in non-severe SARS-CoV-2 infection. Via MiXCR, TCRdb re-called the 5' RACE reads, giving one row per CDR3 protein. The sample includes fewer than 100,000 distinct CDR3 sequences, less than 20% of them seen just once. The specimen sequenced was whole blood. The receptors derive from an adult who was a healthcare worker with PCR-confirmed SARS-CoV-2 infection or an uninfected control (not recorded which).

This clonotype was recorded a few times. The rearrangement links TRBV12-3 or TRBV12-4 to TRBJ1-5; the D gene is possibly TRBD1 (5 bases). Trimming pared 1 base from V and 7 bases from J, leaving 14 bases between. The CDR3 is made up of 15 amino acids. The CDR3, as DNA: TGTGCCAGCAGTTTAGATGGCAGGGTGGGACAGCCCCAGCATTTT. This translates into CASSLDGRVGQPQHF.

The chain uses TRBV6-6 and TRBJ1-5, with D possibly TRBD1 on 5 matching bases. Germline V gene lookup returns CDR1 MNHNY and CDR2 SVGAGI (reference sequence). The V end lost 6 bases, the J end lost 7 bases, and 19 bases lay between the germline ends. This CDR3 region has 15 residues. CDR3 amino acids: CASSSSTEGKQPQHF. The CDR3, as DNA: TGTGCCAGCAGCTCCTCGACAGAGGGGAAACAGCCCCAGCATTTT.

This clonotype was observed a handful of times. The chain recombines TRBV6-1 with TRBJ2-5; TRBD1 aligns across 8 bases. Germline CDR1 reads MNHNS; CDR2 reads SASEGT. The CDR3 contains 16 residues. With V trimmed by 3 bases and J by 4 bases, 10 bases remained unmatched. The CDR3 loop is CASSDYTGGLGETQYF. Here the CDR3 DNA reads TGTGCCAGCAGTGATTACACAGGGGGTTTAGGAGAGACCCAGTACTTC.

This clonotype turned up a few times. V usage is TRBV5-1 and J usage is TRBJ2-7; unclear D gene. Germline V gene sequence: CDR1 SGHRS, CDR2 YFSETQ. Trimming took 0 bases from V and 3 from J, leaving 10 bases between them. The CDR3 sequence is 14 residues long. The CDR3 sequence is CASSLAVSSYEQYF. As DNA, the CDR3 is TGCGCCAGCAGCTTGGCCGTTAGCAGCTACGAGCAGTACTTC.

This clonotype was picked up a small number of times. The J gene is TRBJ2-7, the V gene TRBV20-1; 7 positions agree with TRBD1. V dropped 3 bases and J dropped 11; count of bases not matched to a gene: 7. Germline V gives CDR1 DFQATT, CDR2 SNEGSKA (reference sequence). This CDR3 spans 11 amino acids. The chain's CDR3 is CSASRTGVEYF. CDR3 DNA sequence: TGCAGTGCTAGTAGGACAGGCGTAGAGTACTTC.

The chain has TRBV5-8 and TRBJ1-4, with 7 bases matching TRBD1. Germline V lookup: CDR1 SGHTS, CDR2 YDEGEE. V gave up 2 bases and J gave up 8 bases; unmatched junction bases: 9. The CDR3 extends over 15 amino acids. The CDR3 loop reads CASSFHQGVGEKLFF. For the CDR3, the DNA is TGTGCCAGCAGCTTTCACCAGGGGGTCGGCGAAAAACTGTTTTTT.

This sequence joins TRBV5-1 and TRBJ2-5; weak D call: TRBD2 (6 bases). Germline lookup yields CDR1 SGHRS and CDR2 YFSETQ. V lost 0 bases and J lost 1, with 7 bases in between. The CDR3 totals 14 residues. The CDR3 is CASSLGDSQETQYF. The CDR3 bases are TGCGCCAGCAGCTTGGGGGACTCCCAAGAGACCCAGTACTTC.

This clonotype was counted at least ten times. The chain joins TRBV2 to TRBJ2-7; D remains unclear. The germline gives CDR1 SNHLY, CDR2 FYNNEI. The CDR3 extends over 15 amino acids. Trimming cost V 1 base and J 0 bases, with 10 bases left between them. The CDR3 DNA reads as TGTGCCAGCAGTGAAGAGGGTGGCATCTCCTACGAGCAGTACTTC. This gives the protein CASSEEGGISYEQYF.

The chain has TRBV28 and TRBJ1-4; a weak D match, TRBD1 (5 bases). With 6 bases removed from V and 12 bases from J, the gap between germline ends came to 11 bases. Germline V CDR1 and CDR2: MDHEN, SYDVKM. This CDR3 contains 11 residues. CDR3 residues: CASRLTGELFF. CDR3 DNA: TGTGCCAGCAGATTGACGGGGGAACTGTTTTTT. The complete variable domain, with remaining parts taken from reference TRBV28 and TRBJ1-4, reads DVKVTQSSRYLVKRTGEKVFLECVQDMDHENMFWYRQDPGLGLRLIYFSYDVKMKEKGDIPEGYSVSREKKERFSLILESASTNQTSMYLCASRLTGELFFGSGTQLSVL.

This clonotype was detected a few times. The chain has TRBV5-1 and TRBJ2-7; TRBD2 aligns across 10 bases. The CDR3 runs 14 residues. V trimming: 2 bases; J trimming: 3 bases; junction bases outside the gene matches: 2. Germline CDR1 reads SGHRS; CDR2 reads YFSETQ. CDR3 amino acids: CASSFSSGSYEQYF. The CDR3 region has the DNA TGCGCCAGCAGCTTCTCTAGCGGGAGCTACGAGCAGTACTTC.

In its sample, this clonotype was seen a few times. V gene TRBV6-5 combines with J gene TRBJ1-4; 7 nucleotides align to TRBD1. Trimming at V came to 6 bases and at J to 10 bases, leaving 8 bases not matched to a gene. Germline V gives CDR1 MNHEY, CDR2 SVGAGI. The CDR3 has 13 residues. In DNA form, the CDR3 reads TGTGCCAGCAGCGGGACAGACGGGGCAAAACTGTTTTTT. Its translation: CASSGTDGAKLFF.

The chain links TRBV11-2 to TRBJ2-5, with D perhaps TRBD2 (7 bases). The CDR3 length is 15 residues. Deletions cut 1 base from V and 8 bases from J, with 17 bases between. Germline-derived CDR1 and CDR2 are SGHAT and FQNNGV. The CDR3, as DNA: TGTGCCAGCAGCTTAGCGGGGGGCAGCTTGGAAACCCAGTACTTC. Encoded protein: CASSLAGGSLETQYF.

This clonotype was recorded a few times. The V gene is TRBV4-1, the J gene TRBJ2-6; 14 bases are shared with TRBD2. This CDR3 is built from 18 residues. Trimming at V came to 6 bases and at J to 3 bases, leaving 7 bases not matched to a gene. Germline V gives CDR1 MGHRA, CDR2 YSYEKL. The CDR3 coding sequence is TGCGCCAGCAGTCCTACCGGGACTAGCGGGAGTGGGGCCAACGTCCTGACTTTC. Residues: CASSPTGTSGSGANVLTF.

This clonotype was seen a few times. The chain uses TRBV24-1 and TRBJ1-2; D unclear. CDR1 is KGHDR and CDR2 is SFDVKD in the germline V gene. The CDR3 loop spans 13 amino acids. Trimming pared 3 bases from V and 11 bases from J, leaving 15 bases between. CDR3 nucleotide sequence: TGTGCCACCAGTGATACCCAGGCAAAGGATTACACCTTC. The encoded protein is CATSDTQAKDYTF.

This clonotype was seen a handful of times. The chain carries TRBV15 and TRBJ2-7, with 7 positions matching TRBD2. This CDR3 region has 13 residues. Germline-derived CDR1 and CDR2 are LNHNV and YYDKDF (reference sequence). The V gene end was trimmed by 10 bases and the J gene end by 9 bases; junction bases not matched to a gene: 15. CDR3 nucleotide sequence: TGTGCCAGCAGTGAGAGGACTAGTCACGGGCAGTACTTC. Translation gives CASSERTSHGQYF.

The gene calls are TRBV27 and TRBJ2-3, with D hard to call. Germline V gives CDR1 MNHEY, CDR2 SMNVEV (reference sequence). V was trimmed by 1 base and J by 2 bases, leaving 22 bases between them. CDR3 length: 19 residues. The CDR3 nucleotides read TGTGCCAGCAGTTTATGGTCCTCTTGGATGCCCCCTCACACAGATACGCAGTATTTT. This sequence encodes CASSLWSSWMPPHTDTQYF.

This clonotype was seen only a few times. The V call is TRBV20-1, the J call TRBJ2-4, with D perhaps assigned TRBD1 or TRBD2 (5 bases each). CDR1 and CDR2 (germline): DFQATT, SNEGSKA (reference sequence). Trimming pared 2 bases from V and 4 bases from J, leaving 12 bases between. The CDR3 has 14 residues. CDR3: CSARLGTSKNIQYF. The CDR3 nucleotides read TGCAGTGCTAGACTAGGGACGAGTAAAAACATTCAGTACTTC.

V usage is TRBV20-1 and J usage is TRBJ1-1; no clear D gene. This CDR3 has 16 amino acids. The germline V and J ends were trimmed by 0 bases and 0 bases, with 14 bases remaining between them. Germline-derived CDR1 and CDR2 are DFQATT and SNEGSKA (reference sequence). CDR3 sequence reads: CSAREILRPVNTEAFF. The CDR3 nucleotides are TGCAGTGCTAGAGAGATCTTGAGACCTGTGAACACTGAAGCTTTCTTT.

There are a few counts of this clonotype. The rearrangement joins TRBV9 to TRBJ2-5, with 7 positions matching TRBD2. V lost 0 bases, J lost 4 bases, and 9 bases stayed unmatched. Germline CDR1 SGDLS, CDR2 YYNGEE. This CDR3 has 16 amino acids. In nucleotides, the CDR3 is TGTGCCAGCAGCGTAGGAAGCGGGACCGCCGGAGAGACCCAGTACTTC. Residues: CASSVGSGTAGETQYF.

This clonotype has just a few counts. The chain uses TRBV19 and TRBJ2-2; TRBD1 matches 8 bases. V lost 5 bases and J lost 2; bases outside the gene matches: 1. The germline CDR1 and CDR2 sequences are LNHDA and SQIVND (reference sequence). This CDR3 comprises 14 residues. CDR3 in DNA: TGTGCCAGTAGTGGACAGGGAAACACCGGGGAGCTGTTTTTT. Protein: CASSGQGNTGELFF.

This chain joins TRBV20-1 and TRBJ2-1; D is perhaps TRBD1 (6 bases). The V end lost 1 base, the J end lost 3 bases, and 7 bases lay between the germline ends. Per germline, CDR1 DFQATT and CDR2 SNEGSKA (reference sequence). CDR3 length equals 13 residues. The CDR3 sequence is CSARGGLYNEQFF. In DNA form, the CDR3 reads TGCAGTGCTAGAGGGGGGCTCTACAATGAGCAGTTCTTC.

The V call is TRBV6-6, the J call TRBJ2-6; D is perhaps TRBD2 (7 bases). The CDR3 spans 15 residues. V shed 7 bases and J shed 5 bases, with 15 bases lying between them. Germline-derived CDR1 and CDR2 are MNHNY and SVGAGI (reference sequence). CDR3 in DNA: TGTGCCAGCACCCGAGGGGGGGCTAGGGCCAACGTCCTGACTTTC. Its protein product is CASTRGGARANVLTF.

This chain joins TRBV18 and TRBJ2-3; D is unclear. Germline loops: CDR1 KGHSH, CDR2 LQKENI. Trimming left V 5 bases short and J 4 bases short, with 16 bases between. This CDR3 region has 15 residues. CDR3 protein: CASSDPGPPADTQYF. DNA for the CDR3: TGTGCCAGCTCAGACCCGGGTCCCCCAGCAGATACGCAGTATTTT.

This clonotype was seen only a few times. The rearrangement joins TRBV12-3 or TRBV12-4 to TRBJ2-3; 7 nucleotides align to TRBD1. CDR3 size: 15 residues. V gave up 4 bases and J gave up 3 bases; unmatched junction bases: 7. CDR3 in amino acids: CASSYDRVGTDTQYF. The CDR3 nucleotides are TGTGCCAGCAGTTACGACAGGGTAGGGACAGATACGCAGTATTTT.

This clonotype has at least ten counts. The chain combines TRBV7-3 with TRBJ2-1; 7 nucleotides line up with TRBD2. Unmatched junction bases numbered 5, after V lost 1 base and J lost 8 bases. CDR1 and CDR2 from the germline V gene are SGHTA and FQGTGA. The CDR3 contains 14 residues. Here the CDR3 DNA reads TGTGCCAGCAGCTTAATCTCTAGCGGCGATGAGCAGTTCTTC. Its translation is CASSLISSGDEQFF.

The genes are TRBV7-8 and TRBJ2-2; D gene uncertain. The CDR3 consists of 16 residues. Looked up from germline, CDR1 is SGHVS and CDR2 is FQNEAQ. Deletions cut 5 bases from V and 1 base from J, with 14 bases between. Written as DNA, the CDR3 is TGTGCCAGCAGCCGCGCCCCGGCTCTGAACACCGGGGAGCTGTTTTTT. Its protein product is CASSRAPALNTGELFF.

This clonotype has more than one count but fewer than ten. This chain joins TRBV15 and TRBJ1-2; 10 bases fit TRBD1. Germline CDR1 is LNHNV and CDR2 is YYDKDF (reference sequence). The V and J ends lost 1 base and 8 bases, in that order; junction bases with no gene match: 1. The CDR3 totals 13 residues. The CDR3 DNA reads as TGTGCCACCAGCAGAGGGGACAGGGGCGGCTACACCTTC. As protein: CATSRGDRGGYTF.